The next 9 T cell receptor beta chains were all read from a single sample in a study of a mutant IDH1 vaccine in newly diagnosed glioma. As to time point: week 5, during vaccination. Each dose delivered 300 ug of mutant IDH1 20-mer peptide subcutaneously with imiquimod. Using immunoSEQ multiplex PCR, the repertoire was profiled, and TCRdb retains in-frame clones only, with some absent. Here the sample spans 30,000 to 45,000 clones, approximately 90% being singletons. No antigen has been assigned to these receptors. The sample consisted of PBMCs, taken from a glioma patient whose treatment included an IDH1 peptide vaccine. These receptors were collected from a man in his fifties or sixties with glioma.

The rearrangement links TRBV6-1 to TRBJ2-7, with D tentatively TRBD1 or TRBD2 (6 bases each). Germline CDR1 reads MNHNS; CDR2 reads SASEGT. Trimming removed 7 bases at V and 0 bases at J, with 13 bases between. The CDR3 totals 14 residues. The CDR3 DNA is TGTGCCAGCATACTAGGGGGGAGCTCCTACGAGCAGTACTTC. Amino acids: CASILGGSSYEQYF.

The chain uses TRBV5-4 and TRBJ2-7; tentatively, D is TRBD2 (5 bases). This CDR3 has 13 residues. The V and J ends lost 4 bases and 7 bases respectively, with 15 bases between them. Looked up from germline, CDR1 is SGHNT and CDR2 is YYREEE (reference sequence). The CDR3 DNA reads TGTGCCAGCAGCCGGGATGGATACTTGGAGCAGTACTTC. Its protein is CASSRDGYLEQYF.

This chain connects TRBV19 to TRBJ2-7; the D gene is possibly TRBD1 (6 bases). CDR1 is LNHDA, CDR2 SQIVND, per germline (reference sequence). The ends were cut back, 3 bases at V and 2 bases at J, with 17 bases in the middle. The CDR3 consists of 16 residues. CDR3 loop: CASSIGFQGRPYEQYF. Written as DNA, the CDR3 is TGTGCCAGTAGTATTGGATTCCAGGGGCGACCCTACGAGCAGTACTTC.

This clone was seen a handful of times. The chain employs TRBV4-2 and TRBJ2-7; 8 bases fit TRBD2. Unmatched junction bases numbered 5, after V lost 2 bases and J lost 2 bases. CDR3 length: 15 residues. CDR1 LGHNA and CDR2 YNFKEQ come from the germline V gene. CDR3 sequence (DNA): TGTGCCAGCAGCCAATGGAGCGGGGGAACCTACGAGCAGTACTTC. Amino acid sequence: CASSQWSGGTYEQYF.

This chain joins TRBV7-9 and TRBJ1-2; D is ambiguous. This CDR3 contains 13 residues. CDR1 SEHNR and CDR2 FQNEAQ come from the germline V gene (reference sequence). With 1 base removed from V and 2 bases from J, the gap between germline ends came to 5 bases. The CDR3 nucleotides read TGTGCCAGCAGCTTAGGGCCGAACTATGGCTACACCTTC. As protein: CASSLGPNYGYTF.

In this sample, this clone turned up once. The chain combines TRBV2 with TRBJ1-1; D is unresolved. The ends were cut back, 4 bases at V and 2 bases at J, with 8 bases in the middle. Germline assignment: CDR1 SNHLY and CDR2 FYNNEI. The CDR3 totals 13 residues. The CDR3 loop reads CASSGRVNTEAFF. The CDR3 DNA follows: TGTGCCAGCAGTGGGAGGGTTAACACTGAAGCTTTCTTT.

The table lists this clone with a few counts. The J gene is TRBJ1-1, the V gene TRBV18; 10 bases are shared with TRBD1. This CDR3 comprises 16 residues. The junction had 15 bases not matched to a gene; V was cut back by 3 bases and J by 11 bases. Germline CDR1 is KGHSH and CDR2 is LQKENI. The CDR3 coding sequence is TGTGCCAGCTCACCGGGGGCCGAATGGGGGACAGGGGATGCTTTCTTT. Encoded protein: CASSPGAEWGTGDAFF. The variable domain in full, with the rest retrieved from reference TRBV18 and TRBJ1-1, is NAGVMQNPRHLVRRRGQEARLRCSPMKGHSHVYWYRQLPEEGLKFMVYLQKENIIDESGMPKERFSAEFPKEGPSILRIQQVVRGDSAAYFCASSPGAEWGTGDAFFGQGTRLTVV.

The V gene is TRBV11-2, the J gene TRBJ2-7, with D perhaps TRBD1 or TRBD2 (5 bases each). The CDR3 covers 15 residues. Germline lookup yields CDR1 SGHAT and CDR2 FQNNGV. V dropped 3 bases and J dropped 0 bases, with 12 bases sitting between them. CDR3 bases: TGTGCCAGCAGCTTGGGGGACGTCAGCTCCTACGAGCAGTACTTC. It is translated as CASSLGDVSSYEQYF.

This clone was seen only once. V and J are TRBV6-6 and TRBJ1-5; D gene ambiguous. This CDR3 comprises 14 residues. Trimming took off 1 base at V and 2 bases at J, with 6 bases between the two ends. Germline values: CDR1 MNHNY, CDR2 SVGAGI (reference sequence). The CDR3 here is CASSYLGGNQPQHF. CDR3 sequence (DNA): TGTGCCAGCAGTTACTTGGGTGGCAATCAGCCCCAGCATTTT.